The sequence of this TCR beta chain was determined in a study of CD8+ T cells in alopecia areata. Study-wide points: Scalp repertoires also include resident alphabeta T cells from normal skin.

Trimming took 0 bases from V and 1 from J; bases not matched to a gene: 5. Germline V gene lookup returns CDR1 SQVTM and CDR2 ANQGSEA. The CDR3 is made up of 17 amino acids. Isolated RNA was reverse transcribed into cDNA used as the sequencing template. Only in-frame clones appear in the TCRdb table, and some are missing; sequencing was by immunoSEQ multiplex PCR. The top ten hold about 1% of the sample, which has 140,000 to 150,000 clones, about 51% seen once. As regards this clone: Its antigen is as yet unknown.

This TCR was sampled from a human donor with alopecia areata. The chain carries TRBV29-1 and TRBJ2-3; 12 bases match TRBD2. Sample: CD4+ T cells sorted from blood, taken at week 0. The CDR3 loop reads CSVEEALAGGRTDTQYF. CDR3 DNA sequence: TGCAGCGTTGAAGAAGCCCTAGCGGGAGGGCGCACAGATACGCAGTATTTT.